What follows is one TCR beta chain and its context. Its antigen is as yet unknown. The sample belongs to a study of shared clonotypes between healthy human individuals. Profiling relied on immunoSEQ multiplex PCR, and the TCRdb table lists in-frame clones only, not all of them. The data show roughly 2.2 million clones, 85% to 95% seen once. Notes on the study in general: Measured sharing among donors was expected to vary with sequencing depth. Clonotype sharing across a few donors was observed for around 5% of naive CD4 clonotypes.

The CDR3 has 14 amino acids. V gave up 5 bases and J gave up 2 bases, with 10 bases separating them. Germline values: CDR1 MDHEN, CDR2 SYDVKM. The genes are TRBV28 and TRBJ2-4; D remains ambiguous. The TCR was taken from a man younger than 35 in good health. Some clones in this sample may be carry-over from other donors' samples. Sample: naive CD4+ T cells from PBMCs. Subset of the sample: CD45RA+ positively selected. CDR3 loop: CASSTRSPKNIQYF. In DNA form, the CDR3 reads TGTGCCAGCAGTACGCGAAGCCCCAAAAACATTCAGTACTTC.